The present entry profiles one TCR beta chain with its context. This clone was seen only a few times. The specificity of this receptor is unknown. No base quality values were provided; no much bigger clone lies one nucleotide off. The immunoSEQ Assay, a bias-controlled multiplex PCR, was used to amplify TCRbeta CDR3 regions from genomic DNA. The original pipeline was this. The number of nucleated cells in each sample was estimated by amplification of reference gene primers within the assay. To quantify the absolute abundance of each unique TCRbeta CDR3 rearrangement, sequence reads were collapsed and filtered. For each sample, productive Simpson clonality was calculated by taking the square root of Simpson's diversity index across productive rearrangements. Entries here come from immuneACCESS through TCRdb and include only in-frame sequences with V and J called. Some clones fail to appear in such tables; in the studies checked, an unresolved V gene covers under half of the shortfall, and the cause of the remainder is unknown. That table supplies the V and J calls and clone size; D and trimming were determined from the DNA. This sample gives about 51,000 clones in total; around 90% of them show up just once. 3.1% of the sample goes to the ten largest clones.

The collaborating institutions used their own protocols to collect whole blood in K2EDTA tubes. Collaborator samples were shipped for TCRbeta analysis as frozen whole blood, isolated PBMCs, or DNA extracted from either sample type. This entry comes from a study of blood T cell repertoires in COVID-19 (dated by TCRdb to 2020 to 2022). Broadly, across the study: Collaborator samples came from the United States, Italy and Spain and covered acute and convalescent phases of COVID-19. Samples came from the ongoing ImmuneRACE study (first 160 participants) plus 1,254 subjects from 6 global collaborators. A freely available public database, intended as a resource for researchers studying the immune response to SARS-CoV-2, is where the repertoires were released. HLA class I and class II types, where available, came from metadata supplied by the sample provider rather than from assay-based typing. Nearly every sample came with metadata listing a de-identified subject ID, COVID-19 status, age in years and sex. Deeply sampled blood TCRbeta repertoires from subjects exposed to, actively infected with, or recovered from COVID-19 were included in the dataset. The prospective study material was composed of cDNA or gDNA derived from T cells, B-cell-depleted T cells, or PBMCs.

Study-wide conclusions, independent of this receptor: The amount of clinical and demographic metadata varied by source and participant and was provided uncurated.

This clonotype was obtained from a man aged 45-60 years with acute or convalescent COVID-19. Sequencing input: peripheral blood.

The CDR3 region reads CASSFGLAGGYEQYF. The DNA sequence is as follows: TGTGCCAGCAGCTTCGGACTAGCGGGGGGCTACGAGCAGTACTTC. The rearranged chain carries TRBV13 and TRBJ2-7; a stretch of 14 junction bases matches TRBD2. Unmatched junction bases come to 1, with V trimmed by 3 bases and J by 3 bases. The CDR3 runs 15 amino acids, cysteine and phenylalanine included. Only CDR3 DNA remains: 45 bases, in frame from the first base. The germline V gene (reference sequence) specifies PRHDT as CDR1 and FYEKMQ as CDR2.